This T cell receptor beta chain was identified in a study of PD-L1 blockade in urothelial cancer. Study summary: Blood was subjected to analysis at 3 weeks (second dose) and 6 weeks following treatment start.

The CDR3 sequence is 15 residues long. V shed 7 bases and J shed 2 bases, with 15 bases lying between them. Germline values: CDR1 MNHNS, CDR2 SASEGT. The assay was immunoSEQ multiplex PCR, and TCRdb's table has in-frame clones only and misses some. The repertoire has around 63,000 clones, approximately 75% of them found once; the top ten carry 1.6%. Time point noted: pretreatment peripheral blood. This clonotype was sampled from an older man with urothelial cancer. The sample here was PBMCs, taken around atezolizumab (anti-PD-L1) treatment. This chain joins TRBV6-1 and TRBJ2-1; the D gene is possibly TRBD2 (5 bases). CDR3 protein: CASMRALQTYNEQFF. CDR3 nucleotides: TGTGCCAGCATGAGGGCCTTACAGACCTACAATGAGCAGTTCTTC.